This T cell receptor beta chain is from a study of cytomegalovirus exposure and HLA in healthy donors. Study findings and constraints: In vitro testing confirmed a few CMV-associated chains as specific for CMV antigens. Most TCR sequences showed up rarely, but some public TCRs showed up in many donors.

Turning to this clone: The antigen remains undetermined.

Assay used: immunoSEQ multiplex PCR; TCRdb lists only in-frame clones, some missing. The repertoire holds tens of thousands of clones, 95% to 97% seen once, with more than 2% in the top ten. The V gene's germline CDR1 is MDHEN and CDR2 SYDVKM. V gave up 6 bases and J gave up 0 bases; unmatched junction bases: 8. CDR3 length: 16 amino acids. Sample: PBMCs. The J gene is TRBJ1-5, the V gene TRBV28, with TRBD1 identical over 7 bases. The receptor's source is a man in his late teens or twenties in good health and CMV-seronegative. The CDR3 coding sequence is TGTGCCAGCAGCCTAGGGACAGTTTATAGCAATCAGCCCCAGCATTTT. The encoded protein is CASSLGTVYSNQPQHF.